Following are 19 T cell receptor beta chains from one sample sequenced in a study of CXCR3-negative and CXCR3-positive naive CD8 T cells. UMI-labeled 5' RACE TRB cDNA libraries were prepared from the cells. TCRdb processed the 5' RACE reads again and assigns one entry to each CDR3 protein, with no DNA. This table lists some 130,000 distinct CDR3 sequences. The sequenced sample was naive CXCR3- CD8+ T cells from blood. Subset: CD45RO-CCR7+CD27+CD95- naive CD8+ T cells lacking CXCR3 (TNR3-). The receptors derive from a human donor in good health. Some clones in this sample may be carry-over from other donors' samples.

The CDR3: CASSFDRVNEQFF. The chain uses TRBV5-1 and TRBJ2-1; lacking DNA, the TRBD1 call made by TCRdb goes unchecked. Germline CDR1 and CDR2: SGHRS and YFSETQ. This CDR3 contains 13 residues. Variable domain in full (rest from reference TRBV5-1 and TRBJ2-1): KAGVTQTPRYLIKTRGQQVTLSCSPISGHRSVSWYQQTPGQGLQFLFEYFSETQRNKGNFPGRFSGRQFSNSRSEMNVSTLELGDSALYLCASSFDRVNEQFFGPGTRLTVL.

CDR3 residues: CASSFFGPQDEQFF. The chain joins TRBV7-9 to TRBJ2-1; TCRdb's D call of TRBD1 is untestable without DNA. Germline CDR1 is SEHNR and CDR2 is FQNEAQ (reference sequence). The CDR3 contains 14 residues.

This rearrangement joins TRBV20-1 to TRBJ2-5; the TCRdb D gene call, TRBD1, has no DNA to confirm it. CDR3 length: 14 residues. Germline CDR1 is DFQATT and CDR2 is SNEGSKA (reference sequence). The chain's CDR3 is CSARDRPRGTEQYF.

V usage is TRBV28 and J usage is TRBJ2-7; TCRdb returns TRBD1, unconfirmable since there is no DNA. The CDR3 length is 15 residues. In germline, CDR1 is MDHEN, CDR2 SYDVKM. The CDR3 reads CASSPSRDRAYEQYF. Using reference TRBV28 and TRBJ2-7 for the parts outside the CDR3, the full variable domain is DVKVTQSSRYLVKRTGEKVFLECVQDMDHENMFWYRQDPGLGLRLIYFSYDVKMKEKGDIPEGYSVSREKKERFSLILESASTNQTSMYLCASSPSRDRAYEQYFGPGTRLTVT.

The chain combines TRBV12-3 or TRBV12-4 with TRBJ2-5; no DNA is available, so the TRBD1 call from TCRdb remains unchecked. This CDR3 comprises 13 residues. The CDR3 here is CASSLLARETQYF.

The CDR3 reads CATSVKGPTPGAFF. The chain links TRBV15 to TRBJ1-1. CDR3 length: 14 residues. The germline CDR1 and CDR2 sequences are LNHNV and YYDKDF (reference sequence).

The chain uses TRBV7-9 and TRBJ2-1; TCRdb selects TRBD1, and the lack of DNA leaves this call unchecked. The CDR3 has 16 amino acids. In germline, CDR1 is SEHNR, CDR2 FQNEAQ (reference sequence). CDR3 residues: CASSPPGTGPMNEQFF.

The V gene is TRBV20-1, the J gene TRBJ2-1; TCRdb's D gene call, TRBD1, goes unchecked for lack of DNA. This CDR3 has 16 amino acids. CDR1 and CDR2 from the germline V gene are DFQATT and SNEGSKA (reference sequence). The CDR3 is CSARDLQGVNLNEQFF.

The chain combines TRBV4-1 with TRBJ2-3. This CDR3 contains 13 residues. Germline V lookup: CDR1 MGHRA, CDR2 YSYEKL. The CDR3 spells CASSQDPSDTQYF.

This chain uses TRBV7-8 with TRBJ2-7; the TCRdb D gene call, TRBD1, has no DNA to confirm it. Germline CDR1 reads SGHVS; CDR2 reads FQNEAQ. This CDR3 is built from 15 residues. The CDR3 loop is CASSQGGDGLYEQYF.

J is TRBJ2-1 and V is TRBV20-1; as DNA is missing, the TRBD2 call by TCRdb cannot be tested. The CDR3 is 14 amino acids. The V gene's germline CDR1 is DFQATT and CDR2 SNEGSKA (reference sequence). CDR3 residues: CSASDARDYNEQFF.

This chain joins TRBV12-3 or TRBV12-4 and TRBJ1-1. This CDR3 contains 13 residues. CDR3 sequence reads: CASSFVRGAEAFF.

The gene calls are TRBV19 and TRBJ2-7. The germline gives CDR1 LNHDA, CDR2 SQIVND (reference sequence). The CDR3 spans 13 residues. CDR3 sequence reads: CASRIPGSYEQYF.

The V and J genes are TRBV29-1 and TRBJ2-7; TCRdb selects TRBD1, and the lack of DNA leaves this call unchecked. This CDR3 region has 12 residues. CDR1 is SQVTM and CDR2 is ANQGSEA in the germline V gene. Here the CDR3 reads CSVATGENEQYF.

This chain uses TRBV10-2 with TRBJ2-3. CDR1 is WSHSY and CDR2 is SAAADI in the germline V gene. The CDR3 spans 14 residues. This CDR3 reads CASSRVSGTDTQYF.

V gene TRBV20-1 combines with J gene TRBJ2-7. Germline loops: CDR1 DFQATT, CDR2 SNEGSKA (reference sequence). There are 13 residues in the CDR3. The CDR3 sequence: CSARDSSSYEQYF.

The genes are TRBV29-1 and TRBJ1-2; the D call from TCRdb, TRBD1, cannot be confirmed without DNA. This CDR3 contains 12 residues. Germline V lookup: CDR1 SQVTM, CDR2 ANQGSEA. This CDR3 is CSVPGSNYGYTF.

V gene TRBV4-2 combines with J gene TRBJ1-1. Germline-derived CDR1 and CDR2 are LGHNA and YNFKEQ. The length of the CDR3 is 15 residues. CDR3 residues: CASSQEGLGNTEAFF.

The CDR3 loop reads CASSPIRTGASPLHF. The chain is built from TRBV28 and TRBJ1-6; TCRdb designates TRBD1, a call that cannot be tested without DNA. Germline V CDR1 and CDR2: MDHEN, SYDVKM. This CDR3 region has 15 residues.